The 22 T cell receptor beta chains below were found in one sample sequenced in a study of T cells after yellow fever vaccination. TCRdb itself ran the 5' RACE reads through MiXCR, one entry per CDR3 protein. This table holds a few hundred thousand distinct CDR3 sequences, about 7.1% found once. The source material was CD4+ T cells sorted from PBMCs, sampled 15 days after the yellow fever booster vaccination. All receptors derive from a young man who received the YFV17D yellow fever vaccine.

This clonotype was seen more than once but under ten times. The rearrangement uses TRBV7-8 and TRBJ2-6; D may correspond to TRBD1 or TRBD2 (5 bases each). The CDR3 sequence is 16 residues long. Germline lookup yields CDR1 SGHVS and CDR2 FQNEAQ. Deletions cut 5 bases from V and 1 base from J, with 12 bases between. Here the CDR3 reads CASSGDRFSGANVLTF. The CDR3 DNA sequence: TGTGCCAGCAGCGGGGACCGCTTTTCTGGGGCCAACGTCCTGACTTTC.

Many counts were recorded for this clonotype. J is TRBJ2-3 and V is TRBV7-9, with unresolved D. The V gene lost 2 bases and the J gene lost 1 base, with 10 bases spanning the gap. CDR1 is SEHNR, CDR2 FQNEAQ, per germline (reference sequence). The CDR3 contains 15 residues. Here the CDR3 reads CASSLTAGRTDTQYF. The CDR3 coding sequence is TGTGCCAGCAGCTTAACGGCCGGACGCACAGATACGCAGTATTTT.

This clonotype was detected only once. Given a much more abundant clone one base away, this may be a read error. The chain uses TRBV21-1 and TRBJ2-2. TRBV21-1 is labeled a pseudogene. This CDR3 region has 18 residues. Here the CDR3 DNA reads TGTGCCAGCAGCAAAGAGAGTGGGAACACGACGAACACCGGGAAGCTGTTTTTT. Its protein product is CASSKESGNTTNTGKLFF.

In this sample, this clonotype turned up many times. The DNA for the CDR3 is TGTGCCAGCAGTTTTTTCCAGGGAAATAACTACGAGCAGTACTTC. As protein: CASSFFQGNNYEQYF. The chain carries TRBV2 and TRBJ2-7; D may be TRBD1 (5 bases). Trimming stripped 5 bases from V and 3 bases from J, with 17 bases between. Germline lookup yields CDR1 SNHLY and CDR2 FYNNEI. This CDR3 is 15 amino acids long.

This clonotype appeared a few times. V is TRBV24-1 and J is TRBJ2-3; possibly TRBD1 or TRBD2 for D (6 bases each). The CDR3 is made up of 15 amino acids. V lost 2 bases to trimming and J lost 8 bases, with 16 bases between them. The germline V gene has CDR1 KGHDR and CDR2 SFDVKD. The CDR3 region has the DNA TGTGCCACCAGTGATTCTTCAGGGGCCGGGGGTACGCAGTATTTT. It specifies CATSDSSGAGGTQYF.

This clonotype occurred a few times. The chain joins TRBV10-3 to TRBJ2-5, with D perhaps TRBD1 or TRBD2 (6 bases each). The V gene's germline CDR1 is ENHRY and CDR2 SYGVKD. Trimming left V 3 bases short and J 4 bases short, with 12 bases between. This CDR3 region has 14 residues. The CDR3 here is CAISDTRGVETQYF. Here the CDR3 DNA reads TGTGCCATCAGTGATACTAGGGGGGTAGAGACCCAGTACTTC.

The chain recombines TRBV7-9 with TRBJ1-1; 8 nucleotides match TRBD1. V trimming: 4 bases; J trimming: 5 bases; junction bases outside the gene matches: 6. Looked up from germline, CDR1 is SEHNR and CDR2 is FQNEAQ (reference sequence). This CDR3 comprises 14 residues. This chain's CDR3 is CASSSRTGWTEAFF. Written as DNA, the CDR3 is TGTGCCAGCAGCTCCAGGACAGGGTGGACTGAAGCTTTCTTT.

The chain couples TRBV7-2 to TRBJ2-7, with a possible D match to TRBD2 (6 bases). The CDR3 spans 12 residues. With 5 bases removed from V and 5 bases from J, the gap between germline ends came to 10 bases. Germline values: CDR1 SGHTA, CDR2 FQGNSA. The CDR3 reads CASSGTRDEQYF. The CDR3 DNA follows: TGTGCCAGCAGCGGGACTCGGGACGAGCAGTACTTC. Complete variable domain (other parts from reference TRBV7-2 and TRBJ2-7): GAGVSQSPSNKVTEKGKDVELRCDPISGHTALYWYRQSLGQGLEFLIYFQGNSAPDKSGLPSDRFSAERTGGSVSTLTIQRTQQEDSAVYLCASSGTRDEQYFGPGTRLTVT.

This clonotype was seen ten or more times. The V gene is TRBV20-1, the J gene TRBJ1-1, with a weak D call TRBD1 (6 bases). The CDR3 length is 14 residues. Trimming took off 3 bases at V and 5 bases at J, with 16 bases between the two ends. CDR1 is DFQATT, CDR2 SNEGSKA, per germline (reference sequence). The CDR3 sequence is CSASSGRGTTEAFF. DNA for the CDR3: TGCAGTGCTAGCAGCGGCAGGGGAACGACTGAAGCTTTCTTT.

This clonotype was detected a few times. The rearrangement links TRBV20-1 to TRBJ2-6; 9 bases fit TRBD2. This CDR3 spans 17 amino acids. V gave up 5 bases and J gave up 1 base; unmatched junction bases: 9. CDR1 is DFQATT and CDR2 is SNEGSKA in the germline V gene (reference sequence). The CDR3 sequence: CSAAPGTSRSGANVLTF. The CDR3 bases are TGCAGTGCTGCCCCCGGGACTAGCCGGTCTGGGGCCAACGTCCTGACTTTC.

This clonotype was counted between two and nine times. This rearrangement joins TRBV12-5 to TRBJ1-2; 7 nucleotides line up with TRBD1. Trimming cost V 1 base and J 8 bases; bases outside gene matches: 7. CDR3 size: 14 residues. The germline V gene encodes CDR1 LGHNT and CDR2 FRNRAP. The CDR3 loop is CASGLDRGWSGYTF. DNA for the CDR3: TGTGCTAGTGGTTTGGACAGGGGTTGGTCGGGCTACACCTTC.

This clonotype was counted at least ten times. V usage is TRBV5-1 and J usage is TRBJ2-1, with 10 bases identical to TRBD2. Germline V lookup: CDR1 SGHRS, CDR2 YFSETQ. J was trimmed by 9 bases and V by 2 bases; bases with no gene match: 8. This CDR3 is 15 amino acids long. CDR3 coding DNA: TGCGCCAGCAGCTTCGAAGCGGGGGGGGCTCTTGAGCAGTTCTTC. Translated: CASSFEAGGALEQFF.

This clonotype showed up just a few times. The rearrangement joins TRBV19 to TRBJ1-5; D is perhaps TRBD1 (6 bases). Trimming removed 7 bases from V and 3 bases from J, with 13 bases in between. The germline V gene encodes CDR1 LNHDA and CDR2 SQIVND (reference sequence). The CDR3 has 14 residues. CDR3 coding DNA: TGTGCCAGTACCGCCGGGGACATCAATCAGCCCCAGCATTTT. Residues: CASTAGDINQPQHF.

The V gene is TRBV20-1, the J gene TRBJ2-3; D unresolved. Trimming cost V 5 bases and J 2 bases, with 8 bases left between them. Germline CDR1 DFQATT, CDR2 SNEGSKA (reference sequence). The CDR3 loop spans 12 amino acids. The CDR3 region is CSAPLHTDTQYF. The CDR3 DNA follows: TGCAGTGCTCCTCTGCACACAGATACGCAGTATTTT.

This clonotype was seen a handful of times. The chain is built from TRBV5-1 and TRBJ1-5; D might be TRBD1 (5 bases). The CDR3 loop spans 14 amino acids. The V gene's germline CDR1 is SGHRS and CDR2 YFSETQ. V lost 4 bases, J lost 3 bases, and 11 bases lay in between. The CDR3 is CASSPTGPNQPQHF. CDR3 DNA: TGCGCCAGCAGCCCAACAGGCCCCAATCAGCCCCAGCATTTT.

This clonotype was recorded at least ten times. V usage is TRBV15 and J usage is TRBJ2-2; D ambiguous. The germline V and J ends were trimmed by 3 bases and 6 bases, with 20 bases remaining between them. Germline assignment: CDR1 LNHNV and CDR2 YYDKDF (reference sequence). This CDR3 has 17 amino acids. The CDR3 loop reads CATSSPPSGRVAGELFF. The CDR3 bases are TGTGCCACCAGCAGCCCCCCTTCGGGTAGAGTGGCCGGGGAGCTGTTTTTT.

The rearrangement uses TRBV12-3 or TRBV12-4 and TRBJ1-5, with 8 positions matching TRBD1. The CDR3 runs 14 residues. Trimming cost V 5 bases and J 4 bases; bases outside gene matches: 4. The chain's CDR3 is CASSDTGGNQPQHF. DNA of the CDR3: TGTGCCAGCAGTGATACAGGGGGGAATCAGCCCCAGCATTTT.

This clonotype was observed many times. V gene TRBV18 combines with J gene TRBJ1-1; unclear D gene. This CDR3 contains 12 residues. The germline V gene encodes CDR1 KGHSH and CDR2 LQKENI. The V end was cut by 4 bases, the J end by 5 bases, with 8 bases between. CDR3 loop: CASSLQITEAFF. DNA of the CDR3: TGTGCCAGCTCACTCCAGATAACTGAAGCTTTCTTT.

This clonotype was observed a handful of times. This chain links TRBV18 with TRBJ2-1; TRBD2 matches at 10 bases. The germline CDR1 and CDR2 sequences are KGHSH and LQKENI. J lost 6 bases, V lost 4 bases, and 9 bases had no gene match. This CDR3 has 16 residues. CDR3 region: CASSQAGGGDGNEQFF. The CDR3 nucleotides read TGTGCCAGCTCACAAGCGGGAGGGGGCGACGGCAATGAGCAGTTCTTC.

This clonotype was seen ten or more times. The J gene is TRBJ1-2, the V gene TRBV6-5; no firm D call. The germline V gene encodes CDR1 MNHEY and CDR2 SVGAGI. V dropped 0 bases and J dropped 8 bases, with 7 bases sitting between them. CDR3 length equals 12 residues. The CDR3 spells CASSYSGGGYTF. The DNA of the CDR3 is TGTGCCAGCAGTTACTCAGGTGGAGGCTACACCTTC.

Only a few counts were recorded for this clonotype. This sequence joins TRBV27 and TRBJ2-7; 7 bases match TRBD2. This CDR3 has 15 amino acids. J lost 6 bases, V lost 0 bases, and 8 bases had no gene match. Germline lookup yields CDR1 MNHEY and CDR2 SMNVEV (reference sequence). As DNA, the CDR3 is TGTGCCAGCAGTTTATCGGGGGGAGGGCCGTTCGAGCAGTACTTC. It is translated as CASSLSGGGPFEQYF.

This clonotype appeared many times. The junction departs from the called germline gene at one end, perhaps through a read error. The chain has TRBV5-6 and TRBJ2-5; 9 bases agree with TRBD2. The CDR3 is 15 amino acids. CDR1 is SGHDT and CDR2 is YYEEEE in the germline V gene. Here the CDR3 DNA reads TGTGCCAGCAGCTTTTCACTGTCCGAGGGGACTAGCCGTACCTTC. Protein: CASSFSLSEGTSRTF.